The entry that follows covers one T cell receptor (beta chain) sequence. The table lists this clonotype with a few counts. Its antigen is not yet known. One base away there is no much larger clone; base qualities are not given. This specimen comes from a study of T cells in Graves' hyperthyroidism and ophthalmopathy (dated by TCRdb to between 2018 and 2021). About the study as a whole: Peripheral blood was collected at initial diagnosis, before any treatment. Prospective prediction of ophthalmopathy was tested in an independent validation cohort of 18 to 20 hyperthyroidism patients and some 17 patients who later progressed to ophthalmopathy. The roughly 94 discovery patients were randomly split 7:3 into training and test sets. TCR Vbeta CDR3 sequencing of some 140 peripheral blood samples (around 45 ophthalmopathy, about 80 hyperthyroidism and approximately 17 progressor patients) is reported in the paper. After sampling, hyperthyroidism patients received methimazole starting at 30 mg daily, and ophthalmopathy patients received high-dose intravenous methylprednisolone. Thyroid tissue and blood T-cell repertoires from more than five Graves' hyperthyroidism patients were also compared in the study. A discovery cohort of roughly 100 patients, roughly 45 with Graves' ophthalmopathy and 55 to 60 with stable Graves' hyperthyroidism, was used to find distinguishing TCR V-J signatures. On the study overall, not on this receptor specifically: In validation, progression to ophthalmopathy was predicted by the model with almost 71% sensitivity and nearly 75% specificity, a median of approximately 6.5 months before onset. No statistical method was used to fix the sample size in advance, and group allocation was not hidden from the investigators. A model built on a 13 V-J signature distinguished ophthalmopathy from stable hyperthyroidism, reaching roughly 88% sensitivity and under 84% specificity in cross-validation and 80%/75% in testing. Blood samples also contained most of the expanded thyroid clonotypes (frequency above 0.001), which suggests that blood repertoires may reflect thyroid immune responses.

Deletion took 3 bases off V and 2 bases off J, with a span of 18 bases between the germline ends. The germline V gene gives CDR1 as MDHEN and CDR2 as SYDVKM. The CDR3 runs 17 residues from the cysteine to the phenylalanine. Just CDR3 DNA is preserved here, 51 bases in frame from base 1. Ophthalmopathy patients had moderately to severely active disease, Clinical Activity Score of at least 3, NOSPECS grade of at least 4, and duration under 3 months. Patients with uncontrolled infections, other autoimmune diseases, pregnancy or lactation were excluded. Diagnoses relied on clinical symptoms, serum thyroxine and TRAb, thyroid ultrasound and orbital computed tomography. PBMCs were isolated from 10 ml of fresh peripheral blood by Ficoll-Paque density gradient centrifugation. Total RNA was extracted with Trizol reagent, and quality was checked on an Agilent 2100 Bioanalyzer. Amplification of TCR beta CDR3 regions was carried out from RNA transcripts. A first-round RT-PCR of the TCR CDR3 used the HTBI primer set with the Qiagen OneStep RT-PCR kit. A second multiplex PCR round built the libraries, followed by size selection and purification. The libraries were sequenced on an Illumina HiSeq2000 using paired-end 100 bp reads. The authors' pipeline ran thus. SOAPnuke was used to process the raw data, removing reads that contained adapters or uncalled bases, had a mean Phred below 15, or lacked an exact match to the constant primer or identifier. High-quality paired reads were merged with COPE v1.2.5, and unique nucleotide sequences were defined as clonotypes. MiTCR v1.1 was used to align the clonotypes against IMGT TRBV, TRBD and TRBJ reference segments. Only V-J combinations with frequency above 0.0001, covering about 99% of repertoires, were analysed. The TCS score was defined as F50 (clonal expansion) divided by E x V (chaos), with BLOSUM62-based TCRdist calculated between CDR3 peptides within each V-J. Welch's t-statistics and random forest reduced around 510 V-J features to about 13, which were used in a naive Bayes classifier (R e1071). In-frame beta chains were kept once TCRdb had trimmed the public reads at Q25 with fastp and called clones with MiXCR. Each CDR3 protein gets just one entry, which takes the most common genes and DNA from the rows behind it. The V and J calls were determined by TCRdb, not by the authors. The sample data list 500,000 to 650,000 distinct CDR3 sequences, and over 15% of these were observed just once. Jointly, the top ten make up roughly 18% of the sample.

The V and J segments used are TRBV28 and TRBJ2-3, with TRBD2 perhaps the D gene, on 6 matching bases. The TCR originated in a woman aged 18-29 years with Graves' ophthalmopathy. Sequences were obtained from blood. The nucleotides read TGTGCCAGCAGTTTTCATAGAGGAGGGAGTGTCACAGATACGCAGTATTTT. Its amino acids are CASSFHRGGSVTDTQYF. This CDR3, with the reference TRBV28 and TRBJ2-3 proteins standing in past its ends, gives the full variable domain DVKVTQSSRYLVKRTGEKVFLECVQDMDHENMFWYRQDPGLGLRLIYFSYDVKMKEKGDIPEGYSVSREKKERFSLILESASTNQTSMYLCASSFHRGGSVTDTQYFGPGTRLTVL.